These 29 T cell receptor beta chains originate from one sample sequenced in a study of blood T cell repertoires in COVID-19 (dated by TCRdb to 2018 to 2021). Receptor amplification or capture employed the immunoSEQ multiplex PCR assay. Drawn from immuneACCESS, this table holds only the in-frame rearrangements with V and J called that TCRdb kept. Clones are partly lost; checked studies trace under half to an unresolved V gene and leave the rest unexplained. The sample records 150,000 to 200,000 clones, 77% of which are singletons. Of the sample, around 2.7% falls within the top ten clones. The sample comprised peripheral blood. Source of these receptors: a man in his 70s with acute or convalescent COVID-19.

The chain couples TRBV6-5 to TRBJ1-4, with D hard to call. The germline V gene has CDR1 MNHEY and CDR2 SVGAGI. V was trimmed by 0 bases and J by 1 base, leaving 6 bases between them. The CDR3 spans 15 residues. CDR3: CASSYSSGTNEKLFF. The CDR3 nucleotides read TGTGCCAGCAGTTACTCGAGCGGAACTAATGAAAAACTGTTTTTT.

V gene TRBV6-6 combines with J gene TRBJ2-3; D is perhaps TRBD1 (6 bases). The CDR3 totals 14 residues. V lost 6 bases and J 0 bases, leaving 10 bases between the germline ends. Germline V gene lookup returns CDR1 MNHNY and CDR2 SVGAGI (reference sequence). CDR3 region: CASRRTASTDTQYF. Written as DNA, the CDR3 is TGTGCCAGCAGACGGACAGCTAGCACAGATACGCAGTATTTT.

The chain employs TRBV18 and TRBJ1-3; the D gene is possibly TRBD1 (5 bases). The germline CDR1 and CDR2 sequences are KGHSH and LQKENI. V shed 2 bases and J shed 4 bases, with 15 bases lying between them. This CDR3 is built from 16 residues. DNA for the CDR3: TGTGCCAGCTCACCAAGCACAGGAATGGGAGGAAACACCATATATTTT. It encodes CASSPSTGMGGNTIYF.

V usage is TRBV7-6 and J usage is TRBJ2-6; 9 bases agree with TRBD1. The V gene's germline CDR1 is SGHVS and CDR2 FNYEAQ. This CDR3 is 17 amino acids long. J was trimmed by 5 bases and V by 5 bases; bases with no gene match: 10. The DNA of the CDR3 is TGTGCCAGCAGCGATCGGAGGACAGGGGTCCGGGCCAACGTCCTGACTTTC. It is translated as CASSDRRTGVRANVLTF. Drawing the rest from reference TRBV7-6 and TRBJ2-6, the complete variable domain is GAGVSQSPRYKVTKRGQDVALRCDPISGHVSLYWYRQALGQGPEFLTYFNYEAQQDKSGLPNDRFSAERPEGSISTLTIQRTEQRDSAMYRCASSDRRTGVRANVLTFGAGSRLTVL.

V usage is TRBV13 and J usage is TRBJ1-6; D might be TRBD1 (5 bases). Germline V lookup: CDR1 PRHDT, CDR2 FYEKMQ (reference sequence). The CDR3 loop spans 14 amino acids. V was clipped by 3 bases and J by 9 bases, with 12 bases between them. Written as DNA, the CDR3 is TGTGCCAGCAGCTTGGAACGTAGGGGTTCACCCCTCCACTTT. This sequence encodes CASSLERRGSPLHF.

The sample holds a few counts of this clone. The genes are TRBV28 and TRBJ1-5; D is undetermined. Germline CDR1 is MDHEN and CDR2 is SYDVKM. The CDR3 consists of 12 residues. The V end was cut by 2 bases, the J end by 8 bases, with 7 bases between. The CDR3 DNA reads TGTGCCAGCAGTTTAGAGAGGAAGCCCCAGCATTTT. It codes for CASSLERKPQHF.

Details on this clone: The same CDR3 arises from other DNA sequences in this sample as well. The rearrangement joins TRBV5-1 to TRBJ2-5, with D unclear. Trimming pared 0 bases from V and 3 bases from J, leaving 9 bases between. The CDR3 loop spans 14 amino acids. Germline CDR1 is SGHRS and CDR2 is YFSETQ. This CDR3 is CASSLGSTEETQYF. CDR3 nucleotide sequence: TGCGCCAGCAGCTTGGGAAGTACTGAAGAGACCCAGTACTTC.

This clone was recorded a few times. The chain links TRBV25-1 to TRBJ1-1; maybe TRBD1 (5 bases). The germline CDR1 and CDR2 sequences are MGHDK and SYGVNS. This CDR3 is 13 amino acids long. V was cut by 10 bases and J by 1 base, with 13 bases left in between. CDR3 in amino acids: CATQGGGNTEAFF. CDR3 in DNA: TGTGCCACTCAGGGAGGAGGGAACACTGAAGCTTTCTTT. Using reference TRBV25-1 and TRBJ1-1 for the parts outside the CDR3, the full variable domain is EADIYQTPRYLVIGTGKKITLECSQTMGHDKMYWYQQDPGMELHLIHYSYGVNSTEKGDLSSESTVSRIRTEHFPLTLESARPSHTSQYLCATQGGGNTEAFFGQGTRLTVV.

The chain is built from TRBV28 and TRBJ1-2; 10 bases agree with TRBD1. CDR3 size: 13 residues. Looked up from germline, CDR1 is MDHEN and CDR2 is SYDVKM. With V trimmed by 11 bases and J by 5 bases, 8 bases remained unmatched. CDR3 sequence: CAHRGTGEYGYTF. CDR3 DNA sequence: TGTGCCCACCGCGGGACAGGGGAATATGGCTACACCTTC.

V and J are TRBV3-1 (or the pseudogene TRBV3-2) and TRBJ2-2, with 7 bases aligning to TRBD2. The CDR3 consists of 13 residues. The germline V gene has CDR1 LGHDT and CDR2 YNNKEL (reference sequence). V shed 9 bases and J 8 bases; nucleotides not matched to a gene: 9. The CDR3 sequence: CASRTSGEGELFF. CDR3 DNA sequence: TGTGCCAGTCGAACCAGCGGGGAGGGGGAGCTGTTTTTT.

This clone was counted a few times. The chain employs TRBV7-8 and TRBJ2-7, with 13 bases that match TRBD2. This CDR3 is built from 14 residues. The V segment lost 4 bases and the J segment 4 bases; nucleotides outside the gene matches: 1. Germline V gene lookup returns CDR1 SGHVS and CDR2 FQNEAQ. This CDR3 is CASSWTSGSYEQYF. Written as DNA, the CDR3 is TGTGCCAGCAGCTGGACTAGCGGGAGTTACGAGCAGTACTTC. The entire variable domain, with the rest obtained from reference TRBV7-8 and TRBJ2-7, is as follows: GAGVSQSPRYKVAKRGQDVALRCDPISGHVSLFWYQQALGQGPEFLTYFQNEAQLDKSGLPSDRFFAERPEGSVSTLKIQRTQQEDSAVYLCASSWTSGSYEQYFGPGTRLTVT.

The V call is TRBV7-2, the J call TRBJ2-7; D is perhaps TRBD2 (5 bases). This CDR3 spans 15 amino acids. The V gene lost 1 base and the J gene lost 0 bases, with 10 bases spanning the gap. Germline V gene lookup returns CDR1 SGHTA and CDR2 FQGNSA. This chain's CDR3 is CASSLVTGNSYEQYF. In nucleotides, the CDR3 is TGTGCCAGCAGCTTAGTGACGGGGAACTCCTACGAGCAGTACTTC.

The J gene is TRBJ2-6, the V gene TRBV4-1; 7 bases match TRBD1. Germline V CDR1 and CDR2: MGHRA, YSYEKL. J gave up 4 bases and V 0 bases, and 3 bases lay outside the gene matches. The CDR3 length is 16 residues. The CDR3 DNA sequence: TGCGCCAGCAGCCAAGAGGGACAGTTAGGGGCCAACGTCCTGACTTTC. Translating it yields CASSQEGQLGANVLTF.

The chain is built from TRBV6-5 and TRBJ1-1, with 7 bases lining up with TRBD1. After removal of 6 bases from V and 7 bases from J, the junction contained 8 bases not matched to a gene. The CDR3 has 13 residues. Looked up from germline, CDR1 is MNHEY and CDR2 is SVGAGI. CDR3 loop: CASRSQGGGEAFF. The CDR3 DNA sequence: TGTGCCAGCAGATCCCAGGGGGGAGGTGAAGCTTTCTTT.

V is TRBV28 and J is TRBJ2-7, with 8 nucleotides matching TRBD1. From germline, CDR1 is MDHEN and CDR2 SYDVKM. The J segment lost 4 bases and the V segment lost 2 bases, leaving 4 bases of the junction unmatched. CDR3 length: 14 residues. The CDR3 sequence: CASSLVQGGYEQYF. CDR3 nucleotides: TGTGCCAGCAGTTTAGTACAGGGGGGTTACGAGCAGTACTTC.

The rearrangement uses TRBV6-6 and TRBJ1-2; the match to TRBD1 covers 8 bases. Germline CDR1 and CDR2: MNHNY and SVGAGI (reference sequence). This CDR3 is 15 amino acids long. With V trimmed by 5 bases and J by 0 bases, 5 bases remained unmatched. The CDR3 DNA follows: TGTGCCAGCAGTCGGGACAGGATTGCTAACTATGGCTACACCTTC. This sequence encodes CASSRDRIANYGYTF.

CDR3 in amino acids: CASSLEGQGASPLHF. As DNA, the CDR3 is TGCGCCAGCAGCTTGGAGGGACAGGGGGCCTCACCCCTCCACTTT. The chain recombines TRBV5-1 with TRBJ1-6; TRBD1 agrees at 12 bases. Trimming removed 0 bases from V and 10 bases from J; junction bases left unmatched: 2. The CDR3 length is 15 residues. Germline CDR1 and CDR2: SGHRS and YFSETQ.

The rearrangement uses TRBV9 and TRBJ1-1; TRBD1 might be the D (5 bases). CDR1 and CDR2 from the germline V gene are SGDLS and YYNGEE. This CDR3 spans 14 amino acids. V lost 3 bases and J 1 base, leaving 10 bases between the germline ends. The CDR3 sequence is CASSGQGWNTEAFF. CDR3 bases: TGTGCCAGCAGCGGGCAGGGTTGGAACACTGAAGCTTTCTTT.

This chain connects TRBV7-2 to TRBJ1-6; TRBD1 aligns across 12 bases. The V segment lost 6 bases and the J segment 9 bases; nucleotides outside the gene matches: 3. There are 14 residues in the CDR3. From germline, CDR1 is SGHTA and CDR2 FQGNSA. The DNA of the CDR3 is TGTGCCAGCAGGGGACAGGGGGCGTTTTCACCCCTCCACTTT. Its translation: CASRGQGAFSPLHF.

V usage is TRBV10-3 and J usage is TRBJ2-5, with TRBD2 matching 8 bases. Germline V gene sequence: CDR1 ENHRY, CDR2 SYGVKD. The CDR3 loop spans 14 amino acids. Trimming took 8 bases from V and 7 from J; bases not matched to a gene: 12. The CDR3: CAISGGGSTMTQYF. The CDR3 coding sequence is TGTGCCATCTCCGGCGGGGGGTCCACGATGACCCAGTACTTC.

This chain connects TRBV11-3 to TRBJ2-1; D unclear. The CDR3 is 15 residues long. Looked up from germline, CDR1 is SGHNT and CDR2 is YENEEA. V was clipped by 6 bases and J by 5 bases, with 17 bases between them. The CDR3 loop is CASSSGMDFDNEQFF. The CDR3 DNA reads as TGTGCCAGCAGTTCGGGTATGGATTTCGACAATGAGCAGTTCTTC.

J is TRBJ1-5 and V is TRBV27; 10 nucleotides match TRBD1. The CDR3 is 16 residues long. Germline V CDR1 and CDR2: MNHEY, SMNVEV (reference sequence). The trim removed 2 bases at V and 4 bases at J, leaving 5 bases unmatched. CDR3 residues: CASSLPGQGLNQPQHF. In nucleotides, the CDR3 is TGTGCCAGCAGTTTACCGGGACAGGGGTTGAATCAGCCCCAGCATTTT.

The genes are TRBV12-5 and TRBJ1-5; TRBD1 matches at 7 bases. The J segment lost 4 bases and the V segment lost 1 base, leaving 4 bases of the junction unmatched. This CDR3 has 15 amino acids. The germline CDR1 and CDR2 sequences are LGHNT and FRNRAP. As DNA, the CDR3 is TGTGCTAGTGGTTTGGCCGGGACAGCTAATCAGCCCCAGCATTTT. As protein: CASGLAGTANQPQHF.

The rearrangement links TRBV6-1 to TRBJ1-1; TRBD1 agrees at 8 bases. There are 13 residues in the CDR3. Trimming removed 3 bases from V and 4 bases from J; junction bases left unmatched: 1. Germline values: CDR1 MNHNS, CDR2 SASEGT. The CDR3 sequence is CASSDTGGTEAFF. CDR3 bases: TGTGCCAGCAGTGATACAGGGGGCACTGAAGCTTTCTTT.

This clone was detected a few times. The V gene is TRBV6-5, the J gene TRBJ1-1; D not certain. The CDR3 totals 14 residues. Looked up from germline, CDR1 is MNHEY and CDR2 is SVGAGI. V lost 1 base and J lost 1, with 7 bases in between. The CDR3 reads CASSYLTGNTEAFF. CDR3 coding DNA: TGTGCCAGCAGTTACTTGACGGGGAACACTGAAGCTTTCTTT.

This clone was observed a few times. The chain is built from TRBV7-9 and TRBJ2-3, with TRBD2 matching 7 bases. Germline lookup yields CDR1 SEHNR and CDR2 FQNEAQ (reference sequence). J gave up 2 bases and V 0 bases, and 8 bases lay outside the gene matches. The CDR3 covers 17 residues. DNA for the CDR3: TGTGCCAGCAGCTTAGCGCGCCTAGCGGCTAACACAGATACGCAGTATTTT. Translation: CASSLARLAANTDTQYF.

The gene calls are TRBV29-1 and TRBJ1-2; no definite D call. V was cut by 7 bases and J by 6 bases, with 15 bases left in between. This CDR3 contains 12 residues. CDR1 is SQVTM, CDR2 ANQGSEA, per germline. The CDR3 DNA is TGCAGCGGGCGGCACTCTCGGGATGGCTACACCTTC. It codes for CSGRHSRDGYTF. Based on the CDR3 plus reference TRBV29-1 and TRBJ1-2, the full variable domain is SAVISQKPSRDICQRGTSLTIQCQVDSQVTMMFWYRQQPGQSLTLIATANQGSEATYESGFVIDKFPISRPNLTFSTLTVSNMSPEDSSIYLCSGRHSRDGYTFGSGTRLTVV.

This clone was recorded a few times. The chain links TRBV6-5 to TRBJ2-2, with D possibly TRBD2 on 5 matching bases. The V end was cut by 6 bases, the J end by 8 bases, with 16 bases between. This CDR3 is 14 amino acids long. Germline CDR1 and CDR2: MNHEY and SVGAGI. The CDR3, as DNA: TGTGCCAGCAGCGCTCGCGACTATAAGGGGGAGCTGTTTTTT. This encodes CASSARDYKGELFF.

The gene calls are TRBV12-5 and TRBJ2-1; the D gene is possibly TRBD2 (6 bases). There are 13 residues in the CDR3. Germline CDR1 and CDR2: LGHNT and FRNRAP. The V and J ends lost 6 bases and 3 bases respectively, with 9 bases between them. CDR3 loop: CASGPDYYNEQFF. In nucleotides, the CDR3 is TGTGCTAGTGGCCCGGACTACTACAATGAGCAGTTCTTC.